These T cell receptor beta chains were read from a single sample in a study of cytomegalovirus exposure and HLA in healthy donors. Using immunoSEQ multiplex PCR, the repertoire was profiled, and TCRdb retains in-frame clones only, with some absent. The table includes more than 80,000 clones, 60% to 85% detected once. Sequenced material: PBMCs. All receptors derive from a male donor in good health and CMV-seropositive. CDR3s include the opening cysteine and the closing phenylalanine or tryptophan. D genes are given only for firm matches. Where a row states a size, it is once, few, many or the class of an expanded clone; other rows omit it.

>TRBD1|.|TRBJ1-2|TRBV15
CATSRGDRATSGYTF
TGTGCCACCAGCAGAGGGGACAGGGCCACTTCTGGCTACACCTTC
>TRBD1|once|TRBJ1-1|TRBV5-1
CASSQTGTGVYTEAFF
TGCGCCAGCAGCCAAACCGGGACAGGAGTTTACACTGAAGCCTTCTTT
>TRBD2|once|TRBJ2-1|TRBV29-1
CSAKVTSGGYNEQFF
TGCAGCGCCAAGGTAACTAGCGGGGGATACAATGAGCAGTTCTTC
>.|.|TRBJ1-1|TRBV6-5
CASSPGHTNTEAFF
TGTGCCAGCAGTCCCGGACATACGAACACTGAAGCTTTCTTT
>.|.|TRBJ2-7|TRBV19
CASSIGGGISYEQYF
TGTGCCAGTAGTATAGGAGGGGGTATCTCCTACGAGCAGTACTTC
>.|.|TRBJ2-2|TRBV7-3
CASKERASTGELFF
TGTGCCAGCAAGGAGCGGGCCTCGACCGGGGAGCTGTTTTTT
>TRBD1|.|TRBJ1-2|TRBV29-1
CSVRDGTGVYGYTF
TGCAGCGTTAGGGACGGGACAGGGGTATATGGCTACACCTTC
>TRBD2|.|TRBJ2-5|TRBV4-1
CASSQWGGETQYF
TGCGCCAGCAGCCAATGGGGGGGGGAGACCCAGTACTTC
>.|.|TRBJ2-2|TRBV5-1
CASGSGELFF
TGCGCCTCGGGGTCCGGGGAGCTGTTTTTT
>TRBD1|.|TRBJ2-1|TRBV10-3
CAIRADRAAFNEQFF
TGTGCCATCAGGGCGGACAGGGCGGCGTTCAATGAGCAGTTCTTC
>.|.|TRBJ2-7|TRBV6-5
CASSYGGSYEQYF
TGTGCCAGCAGTTACGGCGGATCCTACGAGCAGTACTTC
>.|.|TRBJ2-5|TRBV7-2
CASSFGQATQYF
TGTGCCAGCAGCTTCGGACAAGCAACCCAGTACTTC
>TRBD2|.|TRBJ2-7|TRBV10-3
CAIRTSGWSYEQYF
TGTGCCATTCGGACTAGCGGGTGGTCCTACGAGCAGTACTTC
>TRBD1|.|TRBJ1-2|TRBV4-3
CASSQESMTGAANGYTF
TGCGCCAGCAGCCAAGAATCTATGACAGGGGCGGCGAATGGCTACACCTTC
>.|.|TRBJ2-3|TRBV28
CASSGGVRGRADTQYF
TGTGCCAGCAGTGGGGGTGTGCGGGGGCGGGCAGATACGCAGTATTTT
>TRBD2|.|TRBJ2-7|TRBV5-1
CASSRTSGVYEQYF
TGCGCCAGCAGCCGAACTAGCGGGGTCTACGAGCAGTACTTC
>TRBD1|.|TRBJ2-7|TRBV6-5
CASRTDRGPGEQYF
TGTGCCAGCAGAACGGACAGGGGGCCGGGCGAGCAGTACTTC
>.|.|TRBJ2-7|TRBV6-6
CASGPLTTARYEQYF
TGTGCCAGCGGCCCCTTAACGACAGCTCGCTACGAGCAGTACTTC
>TRBD2|.|TRBJ2-7|TRBV4-1
CASSQGTSGNYEQYF
TGCGCCAGCAGCCAGGGGACTAGCGGCAACTACGAGCAGTACTTC
>.|.|TRBJ2-7|TRBV6-1
CASSEELWGGTGSYEQYF
TGTGCCAGCAGTGAAGAGTTGTGGGGCGGGACCGGTTCCTACGAGCAGTACTTC
>.|.|TRBJ2-7|TRBV6-5
CASSYSSVISYEQYF
TGTGCCAGCAGTTATAGTAGCGTAATTTCCTACGAGCAGTACTTC
>TRBD1|.|TRBJ2-7|TRBV19
CASSTLTGNTYEQYF
TGTGCCAGTAGTACCCTGACAGGGAACACCTACGAGCAGTACTTC
>.|.|TRBJ1-2|TRBV5-4
CASSFQGNYGYTF
TGTGCCAGCAGCTTTCAGGGGAACTATGGCTACACCTTC
>TRBD1|.|TRBJ2-2|TRBV19
CASSTRTGEVPGELFF
TGTGCCAGTAGTACTAGGACAGGGGAGGTTCCCGGGGAGCTGTTTTTT
>TRBD1|.|TRBJ1-2|TRBV5-1
CASSPRGGQAGNGYTF
TGCGCCAGCAGCCCTCGTGGTGGACAGGCAGGGAATGGCTACACCTTC
>.|few|TRBJ2-2|TRBV10-3
CAIPRDGELFF
TGTGCCATTCCCCGGGACGGGGAGCTGTTTTTT